What follows is one TCR beta chain and its context. Its antigen is still unknown. The data belong to a study of T cell repertoires in cytomegalovirus infection. In the study overall: Public TCR beta signature analysis indicated the presence of both CMV infection and matching HLA type.

Germline loops: CDR1 SGHNT, CDR2 YYREEE (reference sequence). V gave up 3 bases and J gave up 2 bases; unmatched junction bases: 6. The CDR3 runs 15 residues. Study-level results: Cumulated frequencies of public TCR beta families served to identify carriers of CMV plus the relevant HLA. Across the ex vivo response, the dominant clonotypes were HLA-C-restricted CMV-specific TCR beta clonotypes.

In TCRdb, the reads were re-called with MiXCR into one record per CDR3 protein. The sample includes 180,000 or so distinct CDR3 sequences, about a sixth of them seen just once. The chain couples TRBV5-4 to TRBJ1-1, with 8 bases aligning to TRBD1. This TCR was sampled from a human donor in good health (CMV status not recorded). Some clones in this sample may be carry-over from other donors' samples. Sequencing was carried out using CD8+ T cells from PBMCs. The CDR3 nucleotides read TGTGCCAGCAGCTCAGACAGGGGCCGCAACACTGAAGCTTTCTTT. Translation gives CASSSDRGRNTEAFF.